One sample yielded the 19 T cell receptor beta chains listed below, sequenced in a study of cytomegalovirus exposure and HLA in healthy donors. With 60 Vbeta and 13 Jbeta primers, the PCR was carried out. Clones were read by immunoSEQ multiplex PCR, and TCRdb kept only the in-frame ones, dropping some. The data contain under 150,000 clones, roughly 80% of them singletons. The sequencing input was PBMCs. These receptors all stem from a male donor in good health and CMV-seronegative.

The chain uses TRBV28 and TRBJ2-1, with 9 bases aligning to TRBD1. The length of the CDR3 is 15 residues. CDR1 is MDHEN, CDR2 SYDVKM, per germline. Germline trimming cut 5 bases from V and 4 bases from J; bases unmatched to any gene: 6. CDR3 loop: CASSQDRGAYNEQFF. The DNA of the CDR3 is TGTGCCAGCAGTCAAGACAGGGGGGCTTACAATGAGCAGTTCTTC.

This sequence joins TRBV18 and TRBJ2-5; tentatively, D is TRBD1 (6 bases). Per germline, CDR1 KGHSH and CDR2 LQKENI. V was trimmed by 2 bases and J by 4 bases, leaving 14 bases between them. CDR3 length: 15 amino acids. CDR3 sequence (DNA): TGTGCCAGCTCACCAATCGCAGGGGAAAGAGAGACCCAGTACTTC. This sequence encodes CASSPIAGERETQYF.

CDR3 sequence: CASSGDRVGNTIYF. The CDR3 DNA reads TGTGCCAGCAGTGGGGACAGGGTTGGAAACACCATATATTTT. The V call is TRBV2, the J call TRBJ1-3; TRBD1 aligns across 9 bases. The CDR3 loop spans 14 amino acids. Germline lookup yields CDR1 SNHLY and CDR2 FYNNEI. V was pared by 4 bases and J by 3 bases, with 1 base of the junction left unmatched.

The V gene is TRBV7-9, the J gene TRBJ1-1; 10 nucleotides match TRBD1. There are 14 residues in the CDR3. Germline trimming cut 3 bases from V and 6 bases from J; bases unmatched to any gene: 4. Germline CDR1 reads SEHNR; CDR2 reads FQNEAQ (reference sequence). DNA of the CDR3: TGTGCCAGCAGCTTGACAGGGGGCTACGCTGAAGCTTTCTTT. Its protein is CASSLTGGYAEAFF.

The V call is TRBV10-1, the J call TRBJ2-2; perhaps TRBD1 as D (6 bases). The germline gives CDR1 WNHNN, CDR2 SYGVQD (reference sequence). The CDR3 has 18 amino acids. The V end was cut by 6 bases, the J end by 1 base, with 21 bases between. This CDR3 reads CASSFSPRDTLNTGELFF. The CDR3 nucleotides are TGCGCCAGCAGCTTTTCCCCCCGGGACACCCTGAACACCGGGGAGCTGTTTTTT.

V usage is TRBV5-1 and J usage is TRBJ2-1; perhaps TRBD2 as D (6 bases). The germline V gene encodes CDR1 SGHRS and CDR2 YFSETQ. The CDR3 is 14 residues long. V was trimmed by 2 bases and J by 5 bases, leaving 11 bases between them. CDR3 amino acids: CASSFGGVNNEQFF. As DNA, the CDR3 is TGCGCCAGCAGCTTCGGCGGGGTCAACAATGAGCAGTTCTTC.

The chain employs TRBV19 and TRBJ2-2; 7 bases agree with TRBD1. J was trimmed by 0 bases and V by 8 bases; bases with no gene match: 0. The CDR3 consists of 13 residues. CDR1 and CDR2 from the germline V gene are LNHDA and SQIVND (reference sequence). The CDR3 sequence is CASDRANTGELFF. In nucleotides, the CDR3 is TGTGCCAGTGACAGGGCGAACACCGGGGAGCTGTTTTTT.

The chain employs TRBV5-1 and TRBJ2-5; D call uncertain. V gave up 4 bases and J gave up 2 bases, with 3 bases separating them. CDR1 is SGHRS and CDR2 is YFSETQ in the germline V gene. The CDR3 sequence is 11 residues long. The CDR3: CASSTQETQYF. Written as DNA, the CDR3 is TGCGCCAGCAGCACACAAGAGACCCAGTACTTC.

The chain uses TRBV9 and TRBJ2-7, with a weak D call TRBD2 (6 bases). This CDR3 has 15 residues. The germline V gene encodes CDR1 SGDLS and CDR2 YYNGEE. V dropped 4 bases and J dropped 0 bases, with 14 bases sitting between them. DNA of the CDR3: TGTGCCAGCAGCACTCACCGGGACTCCTCCTACGAGCAGTACTTC. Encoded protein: CASSTHRDSSYEQYF.

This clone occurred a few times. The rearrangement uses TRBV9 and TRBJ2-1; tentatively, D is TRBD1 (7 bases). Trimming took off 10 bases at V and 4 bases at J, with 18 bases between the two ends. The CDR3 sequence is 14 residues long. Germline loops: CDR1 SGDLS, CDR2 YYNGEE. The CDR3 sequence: CARRGRGRYNEQFF. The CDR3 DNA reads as TGTGCCCGACGAGGCAGGGGGAGGTACAATGAGCAGTTCTTC.

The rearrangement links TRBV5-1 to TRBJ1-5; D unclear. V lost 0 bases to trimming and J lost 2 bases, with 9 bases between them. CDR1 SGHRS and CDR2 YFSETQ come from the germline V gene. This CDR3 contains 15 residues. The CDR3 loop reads CASSLEGGRNQPQHF. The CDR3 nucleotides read TGCGCCAGCAGCTTGGAGGGCGGGCGCAATCAGCCCCAGCATTTT.

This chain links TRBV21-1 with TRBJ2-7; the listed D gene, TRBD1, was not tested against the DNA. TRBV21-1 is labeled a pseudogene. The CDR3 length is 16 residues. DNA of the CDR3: TGTGCCAGCAGACCCCCCAGGAGCAGGGAAATCAACGAGCAGTACTTC. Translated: CASRPPRSREINEQYF.

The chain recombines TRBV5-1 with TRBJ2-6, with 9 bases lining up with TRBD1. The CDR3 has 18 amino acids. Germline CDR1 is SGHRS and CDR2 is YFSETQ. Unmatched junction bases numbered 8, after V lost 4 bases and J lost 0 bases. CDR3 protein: CASSGAGTGNSGANVLTF. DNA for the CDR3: TGCGCCAGCAGCGGAGCCGGGACAGGGAACTCTGGGGCCAACGTCCTGACTTTC.

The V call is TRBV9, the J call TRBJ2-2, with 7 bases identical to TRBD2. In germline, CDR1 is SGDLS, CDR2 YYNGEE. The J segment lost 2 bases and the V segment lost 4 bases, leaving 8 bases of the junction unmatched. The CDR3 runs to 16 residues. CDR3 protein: CASSPAAGANTGELFF. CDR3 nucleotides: TGTGCCAGCAGCCCGGCCGCGGGAGCAAACACCGGGGAGCTGTTTTTT.

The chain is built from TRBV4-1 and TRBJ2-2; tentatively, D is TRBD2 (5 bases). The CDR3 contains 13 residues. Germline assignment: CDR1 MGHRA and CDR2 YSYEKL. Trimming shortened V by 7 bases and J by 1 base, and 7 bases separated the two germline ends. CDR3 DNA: TGCGCCAGCAACCGGGGGAACACCGGGGAGCTGTTTTTT. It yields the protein CASNRGNTGELFF.

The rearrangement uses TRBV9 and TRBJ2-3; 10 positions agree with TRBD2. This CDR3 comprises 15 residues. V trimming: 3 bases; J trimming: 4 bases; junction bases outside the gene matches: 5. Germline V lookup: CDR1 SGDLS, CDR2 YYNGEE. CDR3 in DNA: TGTGCCAGCAGCGGCAGCGGGGGGGTCCCAGATACGCAGTATTTT. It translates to CASSGSGGVPDTQYF.

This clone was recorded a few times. The CDR3 DNA reads as TGTGCCAGTAGTATGGGAGCATCCTCTGGGGCCAACGTCCTGACTTTC. It translates to CASSMGASSGANVLTF. V is TRBV19 and J is TRBJ2-6, with a tentative D call TRBD2 (5 bases). Germline V gene data show CDR1 as LNHDA and CDR2 as SQIVND (reference sequence). CDR3 length: 16 residues. Trimming removed 3 bases from V and 0 bases from J, with 9 bases in between.

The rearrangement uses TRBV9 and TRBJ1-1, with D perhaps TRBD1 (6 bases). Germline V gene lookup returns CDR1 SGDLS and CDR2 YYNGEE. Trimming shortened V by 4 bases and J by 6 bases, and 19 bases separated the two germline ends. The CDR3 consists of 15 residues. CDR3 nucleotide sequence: TGTGCCAGCAGCAAGACCCCGGCAGGGGTCTCTGAAGCTTTCTTT. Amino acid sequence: CASSKTPAGVSEAFF.

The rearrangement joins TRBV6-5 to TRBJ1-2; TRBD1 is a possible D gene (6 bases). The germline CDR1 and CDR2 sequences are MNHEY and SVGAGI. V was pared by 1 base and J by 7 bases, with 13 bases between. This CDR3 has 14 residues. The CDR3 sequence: CASSYLQGRSGYTF. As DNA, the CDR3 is TGTGCCAGCAGTTACTTACAGGGTCGTAGTGGCTACACCTTC.